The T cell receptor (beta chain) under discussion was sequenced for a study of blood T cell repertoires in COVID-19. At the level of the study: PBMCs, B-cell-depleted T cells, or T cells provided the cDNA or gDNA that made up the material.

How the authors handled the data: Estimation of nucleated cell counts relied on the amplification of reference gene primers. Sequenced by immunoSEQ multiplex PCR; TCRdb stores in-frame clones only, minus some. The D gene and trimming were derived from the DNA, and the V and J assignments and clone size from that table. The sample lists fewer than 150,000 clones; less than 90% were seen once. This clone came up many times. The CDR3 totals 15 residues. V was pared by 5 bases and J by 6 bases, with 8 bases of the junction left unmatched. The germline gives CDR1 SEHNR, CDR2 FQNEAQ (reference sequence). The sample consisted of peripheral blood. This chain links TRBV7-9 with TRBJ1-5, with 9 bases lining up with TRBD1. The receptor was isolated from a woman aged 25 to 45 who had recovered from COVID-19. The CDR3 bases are TGTGCCAGCAGCCTACAGGGGGCGGTCGGTCAGCCCCAGCATTTT. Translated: CASSLQGAVGQPQHF.